This is a list of T cell receptor beta chains from one sample in a study of blood T cells in healthy people across ages. TCRdb re-analysed the 5' RACE reads in MiXCR, keeping a single row per CDR3 protein. Seen here are about 650,000 distinct CDR3 sequences, 32% observed once, and the top ten hold approximately 15%. The sequencing sample was made of blood. Receptors were obtained from a woman of 80 years or more in good health. Both conserved end residues are part of each CDR3. A D gene is named only where the DNA matches it firmly. For some rows the clone size is stated as once, few or many, or as a class when expanded; others skip it.

many	TRBJ1-1	TRBD1	TRBV7-9	TGTGCCAGCAGCAAGACAGGGGACACTGAAGCTTTCTTT	CASSKTGDTEAFF
many	TRBJ2-5	.	TRBV10-2	TGCGCCAGCAGTGAGGGCAGTAATAGAGAGACCCAGTACTTC	CASSEGSNRETQYF
.	TRBJ1-1	.	TRBV5-6	TGTGCCAGCAGACGGGAAGACTTGAACACTGAAGCTTTCTTT	CASRREDLNTEAFF
.	TRBJ2-7	.	TRBV7-6	TGTGCCAGCAGCTCTACTGCAAGGACCTACGAGCAGTACTTC	CASSSTARTYEQYF
.	TRBJ1-4	.	TRBV12-3/TRBV12-4	TGTGCCAGCAGGGGGGGGCGGACCTTAAATGAAAAACTGTTTTTT	CASRGGRTLNEKLFF
many	TRBJ2-3	TRBD2	TRBV9	TGTGCCAGCAGCGTAGGTTCTAGCGGGGGCACAGATACGCAGTATTTT	CASSVGSSGGTDTQYF
.	TRBJ2-3	TRBD1	TRBV3-1	TGTGCCAGCAGCCAAGATACTATCGGGACAGGGTGTGATACGCAGTATTTT	CASSQDTIGTGCDTQYF
many	TRBJ2-5	.	TRBV18	TGTGCCAGCTCATCTAATCAACAAGAGACCCAGTACTTC	CASSSNQQETQYF
many	TRBJ2-5	TRBD2	TRBV4-3	TGCGCCAGCAGCCAAGATTCGATTTCTAGCGGGGTCCAGTACTTC	CASSQDSISSGVQYF
.	TRBJ2-7	TRBD1	TRBV6-5	TGTGCCAGCAGTTACTCGGACAGGGGCCACGAGCAGTACTTC	CASSYSDRGHEQYF
once	TRBJ1-2	.	TRBV9	TGTGCCAGCAGCGTAGTGGTCAGCCCGGGAAATGGCTACACCTTC	CASSVVVSPGNGYTF
few	TRBJ1-2	.	TRBV24-1	TGTGCCACCAGTGTAGACAGAGGCTATGGCTACACCTTC	CATSVDRGYGYTF
many	TRBJ2-1	.	TRBV6-6	TGTGCCAGCATTCGGAGACAGTGGCAGGGTGAGCAGTTCTTC	CASIRRQWQGEQFF
few	TRBJ1-1	.	TRBV12-3/TRBV12-4	TGTGCCAGCAGTTTAGCGCCAGGGTTGGGGACTGAAGCTTTCTTT	CASSLAPGLGTEAFF
many	TRBJ2-7	TRBD2	TRBV3-1	TGTGCCAGCAGCCAAGGCGGGCTAGCGGGGGCCTCGTGGGAGCAGTACTTC	CASSQGGLAGASWEQYF
many	TRBJ1-2	.	TRBV15	TGTGCCACCAGCAGATTCCTAAAGGGTAACTATGACTACACCTTC	CATSRFLKGNYDYTF
.	TRBJ2-7	TRBD1	TRBV9	TGTGCCAGCAGCGTAGCGGGACAGGGCTCCTACGAGCAGTACTTC	CASSVAGQGSYEQYF
many	TRBJ2-7	.	TRBV5-6	TGTGCCAGCAGCTTCCGGGACGGAACCTACGAGCAGTACTTC	CASSFRDGTYEQYF
many	TRBJ2-3	.	TRBV9	TGTGCCAGCAGCGGACCCAGTACAGGGTACACAGATACGCAGTATTTT	CASSGPSTGYTDTQYF
few	TRBJ1-4	.	TRBV5-1	TGCGCCAGCAGCCCAGACCTGAGTTGGATAACTAATGAAAAACTGTTTTTT	CASSPDLSWITNEKLFF
.	TRBJ2-7	.	TRBV4-3	TGCGCCAGCAGCCAAGCCTCCCTCTACGAGCAGTACTTC	CASSQASLYEQYF
many	TRBJ1-6	.	TRBV14	TGTGCCAGCAGCCAAGATCTTCGGTCACCCCTCCACTTT	CASSQDLRSPLHF
many	TRBJ1-1	.	TRBV20-1	TGCAGTGCTAGAGACAGTATAAGCTCCGAAGCTTTCTTT	CSARDSISSEAFF
.	TRBJ2-3	TRBD2	TRBV18	TGTGCCAGCTCACCAGGATTAGGCGAGCGGGGAACAGATACGCAGTATTTT	CASSPGLGERGTDTQYF
many	TRBJ2-2	TRBD1	TRBV2	TGTGCCAGCAGCAGGGGGCTTAACACCGGGGAGCTGTTTTTT	CASSRGLNTGELFF
.	TRBJ2-5	.	TRBV12-3/TRBV12-4	TGTGCCAGCAGTCTACAGTCCCAAGAGACCCAGTTCTTT	CASSLQSQETQFF
.	TRBJ2-3	.	TRBV12-3/TRBV12-4	TGTGTCAGCAGTTTAGCCCGGGGAAGTGGAGATACGCAGTATTTT	CVSSLARGSGDTQYF
.	TRBJ2-1	TRBD2	TRBV6-6	TGTGCCACCAGCGGGGGGAGCAATGAGCAGTTCTTC	CATSGGSNEQFF
.	TRBJ1-5	.	TRBV6-5	TGTGCCAGCAGGCCGTGGACAGATAGCAATCAGCCCCAGCATTTT	CASRPWTDSNQPQHF
many	TRBJ2-1	TRBD1	TRBV15	TGTGCCACCAGCAGGGACAGGGGTTTAGAGCAGTTCTTC	CATSRDRGLEQFF
.	TRBJ2-5	TRBD2	TRBV20-1	TGCAGTGCCTCGCTCCCCCTGGGACTAGCTTTAGATGAGACCCAGTACTTC	CSASLPLGLALDETQYF